These 29 T cell receptor beta chains were sequenced from one sample in a study of cytomegalovirus exposure and HLA in healthy donors. 13 Jbeta primers and 60 Vbeta primers were used for the PCR. Profiling relied on immunoSEQ multiplex PCR, and the TCRdb table lists in-frame clones only, not all of them. The data hold 100,000 to 150,000 clones, with about four fifths observed a single time. The sequencing input was PBMCs. These receptors were obtained from a human donor in good health.

This clone was detected only a few times. The J gene is TRBJ1-1, the V gene TRBV7-3; D possibly corresponds to TRBD1 (5 bases). The CDR3 runs to 15 residues. V shed 0 bases and J shed 3 bases, with 11 bases lying between them. Germline loops: CDR1 SGHTA, CDR2 FQGTGA. The CDR3: CASSLTGEVDTEAFF. The CDR3 DNA reads TGTGCCAGCAGCTTAACAGGGGAGGTAGACACTGAAGCTTTCTTT. The whole variable domain, remainder taken from reference TRBV7-3 and TRBJ1-1, is GAGVSQTPSNKVTEKGKYVELRCDPISGHTALYWYRQSLGQGPEFLIYFQGTGAADDSGLPNDRFFAVRPEGSVSTLKIQRTERGDSAVYLCASSLTGEVDTEAFFGQGTRLTVV.

The chain couples TRBV19 to TRBJ2-1, with unresolved D. In germline, CDR1 is LNHDA, CDR2 SQIVND (reference sequence). Trimming took off 6 bases at V and 3 bases at J, with 9 bases between the two ends. This CDR3 has 13 residues. CDR3 coding DNA: TGTGCCAGTAGCGGCAGGTTCTACAATGAGCAGTTCTTC. Translation: CASSGRFYNEQFF.

V is TRBV7-2 and J is TRBJ1-5; D unresolved. This CDR3 is 14 amino acids long. V was trimmed by 1 base and J by 6 bases, leaving 10 bases between them. The germline gives CDR1 SGHTA, CDR2 FQGNSA. The CDR3 protein is CASSLEGGIQPQHF. For the CDR3, the DNA is TGTGCCAGCAGCTTAGAAGGCGGGATTCAGCCCCAGCATTTT.

J is TRBJ1-2 and V is TRBV7-8; 11 bases agree with TRBD1. CDR1 and CDR2 from the germline V gene are SGHVS and FQNEAQ. J lost 7 bases, V lost 3 bases, and 4 bases had no gene match. The CDR3 length is 14 residues. CDR3 residues: CASSLPDRGLGYTF. The CDR3 DNA is TGTGCCAGCAGCTTGCCGGACAGGGGGCTTGGCTACACCTTC.

J is TRBJ2-7 and V is TRBV7-2; 7 nucleotides agree with TRBD1. The CDR3 runs to 14 residues. CDR1 and CDR2 (germline): SGHTA, FQGNSA. With V trimmed by 5 bases and J by 4 bases, 8 bases remained unmatched. CDR3 protein: CASSLRDSLYEQYF. The CDR3 DNA follows: TGTGCCAGCAGCCTCCGGGACAGCCTTTACGAGCAGTACTTC. The full variable domain, completed using reference TRBV7-2 and TRBJ2-7, is GAGVSQSPSNKVTEKGKDVELRCDPISGHTALYWYRQSLGQGLEFLIYFQGNSAPDKSGLPSDRFSAERTGGSVSTLTIQRTQQEDSAVYLCASSLRDSLYEQYFGPGTRLTVT.

CDR3 in DNA: TGTGCCAGCAGCGCGGGGTCCAGCTCCTACAATGAGCAGTTCTTC. Its translation is CASSAGSSSYNEQFF. The chain combines TRBV11-2 with TRBJ2-1, with TRBD2 as a possible D gene (6 bases). Germline CDR1 is SGHAT and CDR2 is FQNNGV. Between the trimmed V and J ends, which lost 5 bases and 0 bases, there was a span of 11 bases. The CDR3 consists of 15 residues.

The chain carries TRBV19 and TRBJ1-5; tentatively, D is TRBD1 (5 bases). CDR1 and CDR2 from the germline V gene are LNHDA and SQIVND (reference sequence). CDR3 size: 15 residues. V lost 3 bases and J lost 2, with 11 bases in between. In nucleotides, the CDR3 is TGTGCCAGTAGTATCTCCGGGGGGGGCAATCAGCCCCAGCATTTT. Encoded protein: CASSISGGGNQPQHF.

This clone was seen once. V is TRBV19 and J is TRBJ2-3; perhaps TRBD1 as D (5 bases). The CDR3 spans 13 residues. Germline-derived CDR1 and CDR2 are LNHDA and SQIVND (reference sequence). V lost 4 bases and J lost 4, with 9 bases in between. The DNA of the CDR3 is TGTGCCAGTAGTAAACGACAGTCAGATACGCAGTATTTT. Its protein product is CASSKRQSDTQYF.

The CDR3 sequence is CASSRTSGTGGSRRFF. CDR3 sequence (DNA): TGTGCCAGCAGCCGAACCTCCGGGACAGGAGGGAGCAGGCGGTTCTTC. The chain has TRBV11-2 and TRBJ2-1, with TRBD1 matching over 8 bases. This CDR3 spans 16 amino acids. Germline values: CDR1 SGHAT, CDR2 FQNNGV. The V gene end was trimmed by 5 bases and the J gene end by 15 bases; junction bases not matched to a gene: 21.

V usage is TRBV19 and J usage is TRBJ1-1, with unresolved D. This CDR3 has 12 amino acids. The V end was cut by 10 bases, the J end by 1 base, with 10 bases between. Germline V gives CDR1 LNHDA, CDR2 SQIVND (reference sequence). As DNA, the CDR3 is TGTGCCACAGATCGCGGGAACACTGAAGCTTTCTTT. Protein sequence: CATDRGNTEAFF. Based on the CDR3 plus reference TRBV19 and TRBJ1-1, the full variable domain is DGGITQSPKYLFRKEGQNVTLSCEQNLNHDAMYWYRQDPGQGLRLIYYSQIVNDFQKGDIAEGYSVSREKKESFPLTVTSAQKNPTAFYLCATDRGNTEAFFGQGTRLTVV.

This chain connects TRBV18 to TRBJ2-7; 10 nucleotides line up with TRBD1. Germline values: CDR1 KGHSH, CDR2 LQKENI. Germline trimming cut 2 bases from V and 3 bases from J; bases unmatched to any gene: 4. CDR3 size: 15 residues. The CDR3 sequence is CASSPGGQGIYEQYF. For the CDR3, the DNA is TGTGCCAGCTCACCAGGGGGACAGGGGATCTACGAGCAGTACTTC.

The chain uses TRBV27 and TRBJ1-3, with D possibly TRBD1 on 6 matching bases. Germline loops: CDR1 MNHEY, CDR2 SMNVEV (reference sequence). Between the trimmed V and J ends, which lost 4 bases and 3 bases, there was a span of 10 bases. CDR3 size: 14 residues. CDR3: CASSSIRGGNTIYF. CDR3 in DNA: TGTGCCAGCAGTTCTATCAGGGGTGGAAACACCATATATTTT.

This clone has just a few counts. V usage is TRBV4-1 and J usage is TRBJ1-2; D uncertain. Germline V CDR1 and CDR2: MGHRA, YSYEKL. Trimming shortened V by 7 bases and J by 0 bases, and 15 bases separated the two germline ends. CDR3 length: 15 residues. CDR3: CASTPGFASNYGYTF. The CDR3 nucleotides are TGCGCCAGCACCCCGGGTTTTGCCTCTAACTATGGCTACACCTTC.

The chain uses TRBV7-8 and TRBJ2-3; 8 bases are shared with TRBD2. Germline-derived CDR1 and CDR2 are SGHVS and FQNEAQ. The CDR3 totals 17 residues. J gave up 2 bases and V 5 bases, and 12 bases lay outside the gene matches. For the CDR3, the DNA is TGTGCCAGCAGCCTTGCCTTTTATAGCGGGGTCACAGATACGCAGTATTTT. The encoded protein is CASSLAFYSGVTDTQYF.

As for this clone: Relative to the germline gene, one junction end is altered; a read error may explain this. This chain connects TRBV7-2 to TRBJ2-7; 11 nucleotides agree with TRBD2. The CDR3 has 14 residues. Germline CDR1 and CDR2: SGHTA and FQGNSA. As DNA, the CDR3 is TGTGCCGGCAGCGGGACTAGCGGTTCCTACGAGCAGTACTTC. Protein product: CAGSGTSGSYEQYF.

V is TRBV5-1 and J is TRBJ1-2; no clear D. Trimming cost V 0 bases and J 8 bases, with 14 bases left between them. The CDR3 totals 14 residues. Per the germline V gene, CDR1 is SGHRS and CDR2 is YFSETQ. This CDR3 is CASSLAGDTEGYTF. In DNA, the CDR3 is TGCGCCAGCAGCTTGGCCGGCGACACCGAAGGCTACACCTTC.

The rearrangement links TRBV6-1 to TRBJ1-1, with D possibly matching TRBD1 (6 bases). This CDR3 comprises 13 residues. V lost 5 bases, J lost 5 bases, and 12 bases lay in between. In germline, CDR1 is MNHNS, CDR2 SASEGT. CDR3 bases: TGTGCCAGCAGTACAGGGCCAGGTACTGAAGCTTTCTTT. This sequence encodes CASSTGPGTEAFF.

The gene calls are TRBV5-1 and TRBJ1-1, with 8 positions matching TRBD1. V was pared by 4 bases and J by 5 bases, with 7 bases of the junction left unmatched. Germline V lookup: CDR1 SGHRS, CDR2 YFSETQ. The CDR3 has 14 amino acids. The CDR3 is CASSDQGAGTEAFF. The CDR3 DNA is TGCGCCAGCAGCGATCAGGGGGCGGGTACTGAAGCTTTCTTT.

This rearrangement joins TRBV2 to TRBJ2-3, with unresolved D. Germline-derived CDR1 and CDR2 are SNHLY and FYNNEI. CDR3 length equals 15 residues. V dropped 3 bases and J dropped 3 bases, with 13 bases sitting between them. The CDR3 sequence: CASSDSTYETDTQYF. CDR3 DNA sequence: TGTGCCAGCAGTGACTCAACCTACGAAACAGATACGCAGTATTTT.

V gene TRBV9 combines with J gene TRBJ2-1; the D gene is possibly TRBD2 (6 bases). The CDR3 consists of 15 residues. The germline V gene encodes CDR1 SGDLS and CDR2 YYNGEE. V shed 0 bases and J shed 10 bases, with 17 bases lying between them. CDR3 sequence (DNA): TGTGCCAGCAGCGTAGCATATAGCGGAGGGACGGAGCAGTTCTTC. This codes for CASSVAYSGGTEQFF.

This chain joins TRBV7-9 and TRBJ2-1, with a tentative D call TRBD1 (5 bases). The CDR3 sequence is 15 residues long. V was cut by 1 base and J by 3 bases, with 10 bases left in between. Germline CDR1 and CDR2: SEHNR and FQNEAQ (reference sequence). CDR3 residues: CASSLGDRIYNEQFF. CDR3 nucleotide sequence: TGTGCCAGCAGCTTAGGAGACAGAATCTACAATGAGCAGTTCTTC.

The genes are TRBV6-5 and TRBJ2-1, with D tentatively TRBD2 (6 bases). V shed 2 bases and J shed 3 bases, with 8 bases lying between them. The V gene's germline CDR1 is MNHEY and CDR2 SVGAGI. The length of the CDR3 is 14 residues. The CDR3 bases are TGTGCCAGCAGTTACGGGGGAGGCTACAATGAGCAGTTCTTC. Translating it yields CASSYGGGYNEQFF.

This clone has just a few counts. The V call is TRBV7-9, the J call TRBJ1-2, with D unclear. The CDR3 covers 14 residues. Germline values: CDR1 SEHNR, CDR2 FQNEAQ (reference sequence). V lost 1 base, J lost 6 bases, and 12 bases lay in between. This CDR3 is CASSLGSGADGYTF. DNA for the CDR3: TGTGCCAGCAGCTTAGGATCCGGTGCGGATGGCTACACCTTC.

This chain links TRBV6-5 with TRBJ2-5, with 12 bases lining up with TRBD2. CDR3 length: 15 residues. V gave up 6 bases and J gave up 3 bases; unmatched junction bases: 5. Germline V gene data show CDR1 as MNHEY and CDR2 as SVGAGI. The CDR3 sequence: CASSVGLAGKETQYF. CDR3 nucleotides: TGTGCCAGCAGCGTTGGACTAGCGGGGAAAGAGACCCAGTACTTC.

V gene TRBV27 combines with J gene TRBJ1-2, with 7 positions matching TRBD1. The CDR3 spans 12 residues. V dropped 6 bases and J dropped 7; count of bases not matched to a gene: 5. CDR1 MNHEY and CDR2 SMNVEV come from the germline V gene (reference sequence). The CDR3 bases are TGTGCCAGCAGGACAGGGCCGGTTGGCTACACCTTC. Translated: CASRTGPVGYTF.

As for this clone: The sample has other DNA sequences that encode this CDR3 too. The rearrangement uses TRBV10-3 and TRBJ2-1; the D gene is possibly TRBD2 (5 bases). This CDR3 spans 15 amino acids. V lost 2 bases to trimming and J lost 0 bases, with 8 bases between them. Germline V gives CDR1 ENHRY, CDR2 SYGVKD. The DNA of the CDR3 is TGTGCCATCAGTGAGACGGGGAGCTCCTACAATGAGCAGTTCTTC. It encodes CAISETGSSYNEQFF.

J is TRBJ1-3 and V is TRBV6-5; no clear D. Germline loops: CDR1 MNHEY, CDR2 SVGAGI. CDR3 size: 15 residues. V lost 2 bases to trimming and J lost 1 base, with 9 bases between them. The CDR3 loop reads CASSYPRESGNTIYF. DNA for the CDR3: TGTGCCAGCAGTTACCCGAGGGAATCTGGAAACACCATATATTTT.

V is TRBV7-6 and J is TRBJ2-3; a weak D match, TRBD1 (6 bases). CDR3 length: 17 amino acids. CDR1 SGHVS and CDR2 FNYEAQ come from the germline V gene. V was cut by 4 bases and J by 2 bases, with 19 bases left in between. This CDR3 is CASSYLDSGRFTDTQYF. The CDR3 bases are TGTGCCAGCAGCTATTTGGACAGTGGCAGATTCACAGATACGCAGTATTTT.

A few counts support this clone. The V and J genes are TRBV6-1 and TRBJ2-7, with a tentative D call TRBD1 (6 bases). Trimming removed 2 bases from V and 6 bases from J, with 11 bases in between. Germline CDR1 MNHNS, CDR2 SASEGT. The CDR3 length is 13 residues. The CDR3 DNA reads TGTGCCAGCAGTGAACGGGACAACGCCGAGCAGTACTTC. It is translated as CASSERDNAEQYF.